The next 21 T cell receptor beta chains were all read from a single sample in a study of regulatory T cells in long-lasting Graves disease. Time point in this sample: newly diagnosed GD, antithyroid drugs for less than 3 months. Construction of the TCR library relied on RNA isolated from PBMCs. According to the study, TCR beta libraries were built with iRepertoire HTBI primers and CDR3-region Arm-PCR. Using its own MiXCR run on the multiplex PCR reads, TCRdb lists one record per CDR3 protein. The table shows about 620,000 distinct CDR3 sequences, with 16% occurring only once. This same sample was also part of a study on T cells in Graves' hyperthyroidism and ophthalmopathy.

The sequenced sample was peripheral blood mononuclear cells (PBMCs), obtained at new diagnosis, from a patient treated with antithyroid drugs. The receptors were sampled from a woman aged 30 to 39 with Graves disease.

Of note for this clonotype: One end of the junction fails to match germline, which may point to a read error. This chain links TRBV27 with TRBJ1-1; D call uncertain. Per the germline V gene, CDR1 is MNHEY and CDR2 is SMNVEV (reference sequence). There are 14 residues in the CDR3. This chain's CDR3 is CASSLSPVNAEAFF. The CDR3, as DNA: TGTGCTAGCAGTTTATCTCCAGTGAACGCTGAAGCTTTCTTT.

This clonotype occurred many times. This chain joins TRBV27 and TRBJ1-2; 8 bases are a match to TRBD1. There are 14 residues in the CDR3. Germline assignment: CDR1 MNHEY and CDR2 SMNVEV (reference sequence). Trimming took 2 bases from V and 7 from J; bases not matched to a gene: 6. The CDR3 sequence: CASSLGTGGFGYTF. The CDR3 DNA sequence: TGTGCCAGCAGTTTAGGAACAGGGGGGTTTGGCTACACCTTC.

V and J are TRBV20-1 and TRBJ1-5; D is ambiguous. Trimming left V 3 bases short and J 4 bases short, with 10 bases between. The CDR3 contains 13 residues. Germline V gives CDR1 DFQATT, CDR2 SNEGSKA (reference sequence). CDR3 coding DNA: TGCAGTGCTAGGTGGCAGCCAAATCAGCCCCAGCATTTT. Its protein is CSARWQPNQPQHF.

The sample holds many counts of this clonotype. CDR3 residues: CASKLGTGSTDTQYF. The CDR3 bases are TGTGCCAGTAAACTGGGGACAGGGAGTACAGATACGCAGTATTTT. This chain joins TRBV2 and TRBJ2-3; 9 nucleotides match TRBD1. Looked up from germline, CDR1 is SNHLY and CDR2 is FYNNEI. The CDR3 is 15 residues long. V lost 9 bases, J lost 3 bases, and 10 bases stayed unmatched. The whole variable domain, remainder taken from reference TRBV2 and TRBJ2-3, is EPEVTQTPSHQVTQMGQEVILRCVPISNHLYFYWYRQILGQKVEFLVSFYNNEISEKSEIFDDQFSVERPDGSNFTLKIRSTKLEDSAMYFCASKLGTGSTDTQYFGPGTRLTVL.

The sample holds a few counts of this clonotype. The CDR3 sequence is CSATGDRPSYEQYF. In nucleotides, the CDR3 is TGCAGTGCTACTGGGGACAGACCTTCCTACGAGCAGTACTTC. The chain combines TRBV20-1 with TRBJ2-7, with TRBD1 matching 7 bases. Germline CDR1 reads DFQATT; CDR2 reads SNEGSKA (reference sequence). After removal of 4 bases from V and 1 base from J, the junction contained 7 bases not matched to a gene. The CDR3 runs to 14 residues.

This clonotype was seen ten or more times. This rearrangement joins TRBV12-3 or TRBV12-4 to TRBJ2-5; D gene ambiguous. Deletions cut 6 bases from V and 5 bases from J, with 13 bases between. The CDR3 runs to 13 residues. The CDR3 spells CASSPAPRETQYF. The DNA of the CDR3 is TGTGCCAGCAGCCCCGCCCCGCGGGAGACCCAGTACTTC.

V is TRBV7-9 and J is TRBJ2-3; a weak D match, TRBD1 (5 bases). The CDR3 has 15 residues. In germline, CDR1 is SEHNR, CDR2 FQNEAQ (reference sequence). The germline V and J ends were trimmed by 4 bases and 2 bases, with 13 bases remaining between them. The CDR3: CASSSLVGATDTQYF. The CDR3 bases are TGTGCCAGCAGCTCACTTGTTGGGGCCACAGATACGCAGTATTTT.

This chain connects TRBV18 to TRBJ1-3, with D unresolved. This CDR3 comprises 13 residues. V was shortened by 5 bases and J by 2 bases, with 7 bases between the two germline ends. From germline, CDR1 is KGHSH and CDR2 LQKENI. The DNA for the CDR3 is TGTGCCAGCTCATCCGGACCTGGAAACACCATATATTTT. It specifies CASSSGPGNTIYF.

This clonotype was recorded at least ten times. This sequence joins TRBV6-1 and TRBJ1-5, with a possible D match to TRBD1 (6 bases). Germline-derived CDR1 and CDR2 are MNHNS and SASEGT. CDR3 length equals 13 residues. Trimming shortened V by 3 bases and J by 7 bases, and 10 bases separated the two germline ends. Here the CDR3 DNA reads TGTGCCAGCAGTGATGACAGGCCACAGCCCCAGCATTTT. It encodes CASSDDRPQPQHF.

V is TRBV28 and J is TRBJ1-5, with 10 bases that match TRBD1. CDR3 length: 15 residues. V lost 4 bases to trimming and J lost 15 bases; unmatched junction nucleotides: 15. Germline V gene data show CDR1 as MDHEN and CDR2 as SYDVKM. CDR3 residues: CASSSPGQGPLLRHF. CDR3 coding DNA: TGTGCCAGCAGTTCCCCGGGACAGGGGCCTTTATTACGGCATTTT.

This clonotype turned up a few times. A much larger clone differs by one base, so this may be a read error. The CDR3 here is CASSLALTSGCTDTQYF. The CDR3 nucleotides are TGTGCCAGCAGCTTAGCCCTGACTAGCGGATGCACAGATACGCAGTATTTT. The chain is built from TRBV7-2 and TRBJ2-3; 9 bases are shared with TRBD2. V lost 0 bases, J lost 1 base, and 5 bases stayed unmatched. Germline CDR1 and CDR2: SGHTA and FQGNSA. CDR3 size: 17 residues.

The genes are TRBV30 and TRBJ1-2, with a weak D call TRBD1 (6 bases). There are 15 residues in the CDR3. Germline V gene data show CDR1 as GTSNPN and CDR2 as SVGIG (reference sequence). The germline V and J ends were trimmed by 0 bases and 3 bases, with 14 bases remaining between them. The CDR3 region has the DNA TGTGCCTGGAGTGTAACTCATCGGACAGACTATGGCTACACCTTC. It specifies CAWSVTHRTDYGYTF.

This clonotype appeared a few times. This chain uses TRBV12-3 or TRBV12-4 with TRBJ1-2, with no clear D. The CDR3 runs 12 residues. Trimming left V 5 bases short and J 10 bases short, with 14 bases between. The CDR3 DNA sequence: TGTGCCAGCAGTCAAGTCCCACAGTTCTACACCTTC. This sequence encodes CASSQVPQFYTF.

The chain recombines TRBV18 with TRBJ2-1; 15 bases agree with TRBD2. Germline V gives CDR1 KGHSH, CDR2 LQKENI. This CDR3 has 17 residues. Losses at the gene ends were 6 bases for V and 0 bases for J; bases not matched to a gene: 3. The CDR3 sequence is CASSGLAGGPSYNEQFF. CDR3 coding DNA: TGTGCCAGCTCCGGACTAGCGGGAGGGCCCTCCTACAATGAGCAGTTCTTC.

The sample holds many counts of this clonotype. The chain uses TRBV2 and TRBJ2-3; 8 bases agree with TRBD2. This CDR3 region has 13 residues. Germline V gives CDR1 SNHLY, CDR2 FYNNEI. V dropped 7 bases and J dropped 4; count of bases not matched to a gene: 4. The CDR3: CASTGLGSDTQYF. The CDR3 coding sequence is TGTGCCAGCACGGGACTAGGATCAGATACGCAGTATTTT.

The chain links TRBV19 to TRBJ1-2; 8 bases agree with TRBD1. Germline V CDR1 and CDR2: LNHDA, SQIVND (reference sequence). CDR3 length: 11 residues. J gave up 8 bases and V 8 bases, and 4 bases lay outside the gene matches. CDR3 coding DNA: TGTGCCAGTGCACAGGGGGTCGGCTACACCTTC. Translated: CASAQGVGYTF. Combining the CDR3 with reference TRBV19 and TRBJ1-2 gives the whole variable domain DGGITQSPKYLFRKEGQNVTLSCEQNLNHDAMYWYRQDPGQGLRLIYYSQIVNDFQKGDIAEGYSVSREKKESFPLTVTSAQKNPTAFYLCASAQGVGYTFGSGTRLTVV.

The chain joins TRBV6-1 to TRBJ1-4, with D uncertain. The V gene lost 6 bases and the J gene lost 8 bases, with 28 bases spanning the gap. The CDR3 totals 18 residues. Germline V gene data show CDR1 as MNHNS and CDR2 as SASEGT. In DNA form, the CDR3 reads TGTGCCAGCAGGGCCGGGAGACTTAGTCCCTCCAAGACGGAAAAACTGTTTTTT. Translating it yields CASRAGRLSPSKTEKLFF.

The CDR3 DNA reads as TGTGCCAGCAGCGTAGGAGCAAGCGGTGGGCCCTATGGCTACACCTTC. It codes for CASSVGASGGPYGYTF. The V call is TRBV25-1, the J call TRBJ1-2; no clear D. The germline V and J ends were trimmed by 6 bases and 4 bases, with 21 bases remaining between them. The CDR3 is 16 amino acids. Germline CDR1 and CDR2: MGHDK and SYGVNS.

This clonotype has only a few counts. The rearrangement joins TRBV30 to TRBJ1-3, with D possibly matching TRBD1 (5 bases). The length of the CDR3 is 16 residues. The germline V and J ends were trimmed by 8 bases and 0 bases, with 20 bases remaining between them. Germline loops: CDR1 GTSNPN, CDR2 SVGIG (reference sequence). In DNA, the CDR3 is TGTGCCGGTGTGGACGCGGCAGGGAACTCTGGAAACACCATATATTTT. Its translation: CAGVDAAGNSGNTIYF.

This clonotype was counted a single time. The chain is built from TRBV7-3 and TRBJ2-3; TRBD1 matches 9 bases. The J call may not be correct, given that the DNA end is closer to TRBJ2-1. Germline V CDR1 and CDR2: SGHTA, FQGTGA. CDR3 length equals 18 residues. This CDR3 is CASSLNLTPGTGTDEQFF. The CDR3 DNA reads TGTGCCAGCAGCTTGAACCTAACCCCCGGGACAGGGACCGATGAGCAGTTCTTC.

This clonotype was seen more than once but under ten times. CDR3 sequence reads: CASSQPKGDGHYEQYF. CDR3 DNA: TGTGCCAGCAGCCAACCGAAAGGGGACGGACACTACGAGCAGTACTTC. The rearrangement uses TRBV3-1 and TRBJ2-7; D is perhaps TRBD1 or TRBD2 (5 bases each). Germline-derived CDR1 and CDR2 are LGHDT and YNNKEL (reference sequence). Trimming left V 2 bases short and J 3 bases short, with 17 bases between. CDR3 length equals 16 residues.